The source of this T cell receptor beta chain is a study of cytomegalovirus exposure and HLA in healthy donors. Study conclusions and caveats: Clusters of TCRs from the first cohort tended to co-occur in the 95 to 150 validation repertoires (as a later analysis found). The study put 160 or so TCR beta chains on its list as cytomegalovirus-associated. Most sequenced TCRs were rare (though some public TCRs occurred in many donors).

Libraries were prepared by immunoSEQ multiplex PCR; TCRdb keeps only in-frame clonotypes and omits some of them. This table has 150,000 to 200,000 clones, just under 90% appearing once. CDR3 size: 17 residues. Germline V lookup: CDR1 MDHEN, CDR2 SYDVKM. V lost 7 bases, J lost 0 bases, and 16 bases lay in between. This clone was recorded a few times. Its antigen is unidentified. The study drew the donors from its roughly 110-subject validation cohort, separate from the approximately 700-subject first cohort. The sequence came from a young woman in good health and CMV-seropositive. Sequencing was carried out using PBMCs. V is TRBV28 and J is TRBJ2-6; perhaps TRBD2 as D (6 bases). The CDR3 sequence: CASKGGGNPSGANVLTF. The CDR3 DNA sequence: TGTGCCAGCAAGGGTGGGGGGAACCCCTCTGGGGCCAACGTCCTGACTTTC.